This paragraph reports one T cell receptor beta chain. Its target is unknown. This sample stems from a study of cytomegalovirus exposure and HLA in healthy donors. There are 15 residues in the CDR3. The V segment lost 0 bases and the J segment 5 bases; nucleotides outside the gene matches: 6. Germline CDR1 SGDLS, CDR2 YYNGEE. Donors consisted of healthy bone marrow donors. Study-level results: Most TCR sequences proved rare, with some public TCRs found in many donors. In a later analysis, TCR beta V- and J-gene trimming showed a link to a missense DCLRE1C variant.

The PCR made use of 60 Vbeta and 13 Jbeta primers. Repertoires were generated with immunoSEQ multiplex PCR, while TCRdb's copy carries only in-frame clones and drops some. The sample consists of about 200,000 clones, 75% to 85% of them appearing once. Sequencing was carried out using PBMCs. The rearrangement uses TRBV9 and TRBJ1-2, with 8 bases matching TRBD1. The clonotype originates from a girl aged 5 to 17 in good health and CMV-seropositive. CDR3 coding DNA: TGTGCCAGCAGCGTAGTTCCAGGGGGCGATTATGGCTACACCTTC. It specifies CASSVVPGGDYGYTF. Looking up the rest from reference TRBV9 and TRBJ1-2 gives the full variable domain: DSGVTQTPKHLITATGQRVTLRCSPRSGDLSVYWYQQSLDQGLQFLIQYYNGEERAKGNILERFSAQQFPDLHSELNLSSLELGDSALYFCASSVVPGGDYGYTFGSGTRLTVV.